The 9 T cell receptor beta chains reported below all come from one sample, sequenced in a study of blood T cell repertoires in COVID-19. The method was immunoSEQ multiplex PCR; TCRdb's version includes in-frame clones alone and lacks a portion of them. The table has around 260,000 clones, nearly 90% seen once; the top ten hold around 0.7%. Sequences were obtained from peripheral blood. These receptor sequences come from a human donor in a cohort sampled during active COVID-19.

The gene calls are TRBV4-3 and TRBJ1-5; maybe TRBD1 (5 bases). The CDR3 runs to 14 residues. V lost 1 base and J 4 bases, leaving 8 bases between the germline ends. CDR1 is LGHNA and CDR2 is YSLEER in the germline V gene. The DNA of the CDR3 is TGCGCCAGCAGCCAAGCGCCAGGGAATCAGCCCCAGCATTTT. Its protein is CASSQAPGNQPQHF.

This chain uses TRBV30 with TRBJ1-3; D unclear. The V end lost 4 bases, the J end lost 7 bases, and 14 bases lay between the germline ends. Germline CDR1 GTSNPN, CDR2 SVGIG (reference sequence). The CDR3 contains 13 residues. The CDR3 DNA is TGTGCCTGGATCGCGGTGCCCTGGAACACCATATATTTT. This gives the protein CAWIAVPWNTIYF.

The chain's CDR3 is CASSHTIIRDRDSNQPQHF. CDR3 DNA sequence: TGTGCCAGCAGTCATACCATAATTCGAGACAGGGACAGCAATCAGCCCCAGCATTTT. The chain joins TRBV6-2 or TRBV6-3 to TRBJ1-5, with 7 bases identical to TRBD1. Germline V gene lookup returns CDR1 MNHEY and CDR2 SVGEGT. V lost 5 bases to trimming and J lost 1 base; unmatched junction nucleotides: 17. This CDR3 has 19 residues.

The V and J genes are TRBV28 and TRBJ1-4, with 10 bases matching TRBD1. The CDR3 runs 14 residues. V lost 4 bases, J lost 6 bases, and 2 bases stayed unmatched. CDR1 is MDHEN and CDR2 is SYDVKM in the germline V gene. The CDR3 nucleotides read TGTGCCAGCAGTTCGGGACAGGGGTATGAAAAACTGTTTTTT. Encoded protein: CASSSGQGYEKLFF.

CDR3 sequence reads: CASSYSYGHPYGYTF. For the CDR3, the DNA is TGTGCCAGCAGTTACTCGTATGGACACCCATATGGCTACACCTTC. The chain carries TRBV6-5 and TRBJ1-2; the D gene is possibly TRBD1 (5 bases). Germline CDR1 reads MNHEY; CDR2 reads SVGAGI. The V end was cut by 0 bases, the J end by 5 bases, with 13 bases between. The CDR3 runs 15 residues.

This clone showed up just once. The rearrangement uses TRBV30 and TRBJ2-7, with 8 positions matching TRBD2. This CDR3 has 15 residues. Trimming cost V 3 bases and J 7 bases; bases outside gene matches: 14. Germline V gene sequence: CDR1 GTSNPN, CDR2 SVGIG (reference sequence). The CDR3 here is CAWRGASGPGGEQYF. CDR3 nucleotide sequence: TGTGCCTGGAGAGGGGCGAGCGGCCCGGGGGGGGAGCAGTACTTC.

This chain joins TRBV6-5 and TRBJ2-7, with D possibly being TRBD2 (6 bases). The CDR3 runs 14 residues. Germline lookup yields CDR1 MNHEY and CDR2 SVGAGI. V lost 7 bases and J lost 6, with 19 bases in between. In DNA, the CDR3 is TGTGCCAGCACTCGCGGAGGGCCCTCGGGCGAGCAGTACTTC. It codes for CASTRGGPSGEQYF.

CDR3 coding DNA: TGTGCCAGCAGCCCCGGGACTATCGCATATTCTAGCACAGATACGCAGTATTTT. This translates into CASSPGTIAYSSTDTQYF. The V and J genes are TRBV5-4 and TRBJ2-3, with 7 bases aligning to TRBD2. The ends lost 4 bases at V and 0 bases at J; junction bases unmatched: 14. The CDR3 has 18 amino acids. Germline V gene lookup returns CDR1 SGHNT and CDR2 YYREEE (reference sequence). Using reference TRBV5-4 and TRBJ2-3 for the parts outside the CDR3, the full variable domain is ETGVTQSPTHLIKTRGQQVTLRCSSQSGHNTVSWYQQALGQGPQFIFQYYREEENGRGNFPPRFSGLQFPNYSSELNVNALELDDSALYLCASSPGTIAYSSTDTQYFGPGTRLTVL.

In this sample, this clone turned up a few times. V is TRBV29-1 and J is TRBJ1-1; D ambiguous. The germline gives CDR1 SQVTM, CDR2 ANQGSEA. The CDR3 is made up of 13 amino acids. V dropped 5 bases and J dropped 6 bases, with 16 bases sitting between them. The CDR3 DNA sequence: TGCAGCGTTAAATCCCGGTCCCGAGCTGAAGCTTTCTTT. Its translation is CSVKSRSRAEAFF. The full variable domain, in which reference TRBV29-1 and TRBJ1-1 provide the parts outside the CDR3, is SAVISQKPSRDICQRGTSLTIQCQVDSQVTMMFWYRQQPGQSLTLIATANQGSEATYESGFVIDKFPISRPNLTFSTLTVSNMSPEDSSIYLCSVKSRSRAEAFFGQGTRLTVV.